This entry lists 6 T cell receptor beta chains sequenced from one sample in a study of shared clonotypes between healthy human individuals. Profiling relied on immunoSEQ multiplex PCR, and the TCRdb table lists in-frame clones only, not all of them. The sample contains millions of clones, 85% to 95% of which appear only once. The sample was naive CD4+ T cells sorted from blood. The subset: CD45RA+ positively selected. These receptors were taken from a man between 18 and 29 years old in good health.

The chain uses TRBV28 and TRBJ1-2, with D tentatively TRBD1 (6 bases). The length of the CDR3 is 13 residues. Germline V gene sequence: CDR1 MDHEN, CDR2 SYDVKM. The V end lost 6 bases, the J end lost 6 bases, and 14 bases lay between the germline ends. CDR3 nucleotide sequence: TGTGCCAGCAGACTCGGGGGCGCTCATGGCTACACCTTC. Its protein product is CASRLGGAHGYTF.

In its sample, this clone was seen a few times. This chain uses TRBV5-1 with TRBJ1-2; the D is unclear. The CDR3 sequence is 13 residues long. Germline CDR1 SGHRS, CDR2 YFSETQ. Trimming pared 3 bases from V and 7 bases from J, leaving 13 bases between. CDR3 nucleotide sequence: TGCGCCAGCAGCTGGACCGAGGAAAGTGGCTACACCTTC. Its protein is CASSWTEESGYTF.

In this sample, this clone turned up many times. The rearrangement links TRBV25-1 to TRBJ1-6; the D is unclear. Germline values: CDR1 MGHDK, CDR2 SYGVNS. The CDR3 has 12 residues. V dropped 4 bases and J dropped 12 bases, with 10 bases sitting between them. CDR3 nucleotide sequence: TGTGCCAGCAGTGGTACCGGCCAACCCCTCCACTTT. The encoded protein is CASSGTGQPLHF.

This clone has only one observation. The gene calls are TRBV6-6 and TRBJ2-7, with TRBD1 as a possible D gene (6 bases). Germline V CDR1 and CDR2: MNHNY, SVGAGI (reference sequence). Trimming stripped 0 bases from V and 7 bases from J, with 16 bases between. CDR3 length: 15 residues. CDR3 nucleotides: TGTGCCAGCAGTTACTCGACACAGGGAGTAGAAGAGCAGTACTTC. This gives the protein CASSYSTQGVEEQYF.

The chain links TRBV7-2 to TRBJ2-7, with 7 bases that match TRBD1. J was trimmed by 0 bases and V by 8 bases; bases with no gene match: 10. Germline lookup yields CDR1 SGHTA and CDR2 FQGNSA. The CDR3 is 15 amino acids. CDR3: CASQSDRQSSYEQYF. Written as DNA, the CDR3 is TGTGCCAGCCAATCGGACAGGCAAAGCTCCTACGAGCAGTACTTC.

For this clone: In the same sample, other DNA sequences code for this CDR3. V usage is TRBV20-1 and J usage is TRBJ2-5; D remains unclear. Deletions cut 6 bases from V and 0 bases from J, with 5 bases between. The germline CDR1 and CDR2 sequences are DFQATT and SNEGSKA (reference sequence). This CDR3 is 11 amino acids long. The CDR3 is CSARYQETQYF. CDR3 bases: TGCAGTGCCCGGTACCAAGAGACCCAGTACTTC.